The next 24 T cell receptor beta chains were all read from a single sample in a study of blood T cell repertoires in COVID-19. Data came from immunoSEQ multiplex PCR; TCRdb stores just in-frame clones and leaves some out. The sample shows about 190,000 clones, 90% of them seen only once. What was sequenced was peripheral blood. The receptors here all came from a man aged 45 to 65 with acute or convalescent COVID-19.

CDR3 residues: CASSIRVRQGGNEQFF. In DNA, the CDR3 is TGTGCCAGTAGTATAAGGGTACGTCAGGGAGGCAATGAGCAGTTCTTC. The J gene is TRBJ2-1, the V gene TRBV19; tentatively, D is TRBD2 (6 bases). The length of the CDR3 is 16 residues. Germline V gene sequence: CDR1 LNHDA, CDR2 SQIVND (reference sequence). Trimming left V 2 bases short and J 6 bases short, with 17 bases between.

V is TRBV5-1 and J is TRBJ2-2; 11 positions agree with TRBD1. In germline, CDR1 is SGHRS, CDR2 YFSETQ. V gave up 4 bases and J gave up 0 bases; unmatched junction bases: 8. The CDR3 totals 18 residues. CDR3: CASSAKDRGRSNTGELFF. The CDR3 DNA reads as TGCGCCAGCAGCGCGAAGGACAGGGGGCGTTCGAACACCGGGGAGCTGTTTTTT.

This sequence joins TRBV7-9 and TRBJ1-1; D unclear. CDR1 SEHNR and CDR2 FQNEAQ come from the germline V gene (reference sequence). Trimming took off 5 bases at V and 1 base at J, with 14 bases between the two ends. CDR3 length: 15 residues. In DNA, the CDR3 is TGTGCCAGCAGCCCCCGAGGTAGCCAGAACACTGAAGCTTTCTTT. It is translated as CASSPRGSQNTEAFF.

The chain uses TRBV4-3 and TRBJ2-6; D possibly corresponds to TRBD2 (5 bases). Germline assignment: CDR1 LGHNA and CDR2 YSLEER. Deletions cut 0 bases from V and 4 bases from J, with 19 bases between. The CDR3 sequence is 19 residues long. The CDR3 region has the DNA TGCGCCAGCAGCCAAGAAGGAGGTCACTCCTTCGCCGGGGCCAACGTCCTGACTTTC. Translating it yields CASSQEGGHSFAGANVLTF.

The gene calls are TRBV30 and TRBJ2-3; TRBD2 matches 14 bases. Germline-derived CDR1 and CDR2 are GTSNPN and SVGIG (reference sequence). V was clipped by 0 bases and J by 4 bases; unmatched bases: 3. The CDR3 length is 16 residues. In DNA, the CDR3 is TGTGCCTGGAGTGTAGGGACTAGCGGGAGCTCAGATACGCAGTATTTT. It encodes CAWSVGTSGSSDTQYF.

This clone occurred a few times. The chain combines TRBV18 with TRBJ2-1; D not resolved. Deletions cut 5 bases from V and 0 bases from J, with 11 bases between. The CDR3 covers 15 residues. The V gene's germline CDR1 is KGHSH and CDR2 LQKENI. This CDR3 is CASSTQLSSYNEQFF. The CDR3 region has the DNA TGTGCCAGCTCAACACAGCTGAGCTCCTACAATGAGCAGTTCTTC.

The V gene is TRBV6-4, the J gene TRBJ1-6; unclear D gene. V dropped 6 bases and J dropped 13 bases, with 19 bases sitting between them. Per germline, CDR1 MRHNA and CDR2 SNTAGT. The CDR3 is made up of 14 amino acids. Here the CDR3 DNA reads TGTGCCAGCAGGTGGAAGGAGGAGTGCGTCCCCCTCCACTTT. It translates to CASRWKEECVPLHF.

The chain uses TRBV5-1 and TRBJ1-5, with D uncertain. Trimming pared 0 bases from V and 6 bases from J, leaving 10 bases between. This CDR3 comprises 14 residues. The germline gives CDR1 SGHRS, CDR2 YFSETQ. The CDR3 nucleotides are TGCGCCAGCAGCTTGGGCCAGGTGGGTCAGCCCCAGCATTTT. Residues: CASSLGQVGQPQHF.

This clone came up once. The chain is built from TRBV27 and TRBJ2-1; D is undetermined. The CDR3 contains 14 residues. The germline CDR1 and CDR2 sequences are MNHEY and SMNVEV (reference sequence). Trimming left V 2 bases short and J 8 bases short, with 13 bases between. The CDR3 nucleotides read TGTGCCAGCAGTTTAAACGTCGTGGGCGATGAGCAGTTCTTC. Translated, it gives CASSLNVVGDEQFF.

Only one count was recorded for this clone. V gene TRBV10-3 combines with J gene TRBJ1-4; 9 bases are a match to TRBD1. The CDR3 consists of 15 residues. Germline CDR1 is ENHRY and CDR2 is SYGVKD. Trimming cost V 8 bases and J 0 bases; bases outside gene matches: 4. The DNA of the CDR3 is TGTGCCATCGGGACAGGGCCTGCAACTAATGAAAAACTGTTTTTT. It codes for CAIGTGPATNEKLFF.

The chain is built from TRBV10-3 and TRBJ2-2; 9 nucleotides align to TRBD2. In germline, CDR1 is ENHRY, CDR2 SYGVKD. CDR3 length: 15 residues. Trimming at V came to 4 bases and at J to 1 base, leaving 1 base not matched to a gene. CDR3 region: CAISGTSENTGELFF. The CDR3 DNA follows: TGTGCCATCAGTGGGACTAGCGAGAACACCGGGGAGCTGTTTTTT.

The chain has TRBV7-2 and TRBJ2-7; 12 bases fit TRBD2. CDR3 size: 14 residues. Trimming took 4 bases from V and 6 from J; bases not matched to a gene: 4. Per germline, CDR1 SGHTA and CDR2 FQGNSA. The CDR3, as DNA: TGTGCCAGCAGCTGGACTAGCGGGACTATCGAGCAGTACTTC. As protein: CASSWTSGTIEQYF.

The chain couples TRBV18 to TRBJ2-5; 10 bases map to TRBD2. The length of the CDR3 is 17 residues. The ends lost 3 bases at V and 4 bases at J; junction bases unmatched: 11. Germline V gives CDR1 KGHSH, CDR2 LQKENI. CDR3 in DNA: TGTGCCAGCTCACCTCCCAGCGGGGGGGCGAAGGGAGAGACCCAGTACTTC. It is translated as CASSPPSGGAKGETQYF.

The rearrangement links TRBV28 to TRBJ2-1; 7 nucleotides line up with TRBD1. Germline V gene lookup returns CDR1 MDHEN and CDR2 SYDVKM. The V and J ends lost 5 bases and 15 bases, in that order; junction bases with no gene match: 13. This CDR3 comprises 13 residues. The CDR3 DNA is TGTGCCAGCAGTCTGGAAAGCAGGGGGTCTTTGTTCTTC. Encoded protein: CASSLESRGSLFF.

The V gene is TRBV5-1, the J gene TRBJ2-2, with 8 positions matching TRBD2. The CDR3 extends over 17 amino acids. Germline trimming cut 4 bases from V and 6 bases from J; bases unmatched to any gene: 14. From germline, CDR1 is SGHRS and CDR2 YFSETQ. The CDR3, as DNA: TGCGCCAGCAGCAAAACGCCGGGACTAGAGGGTCCCGGGGAGCTGTTTTTT. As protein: CASSKTPGLEGPGELFF.

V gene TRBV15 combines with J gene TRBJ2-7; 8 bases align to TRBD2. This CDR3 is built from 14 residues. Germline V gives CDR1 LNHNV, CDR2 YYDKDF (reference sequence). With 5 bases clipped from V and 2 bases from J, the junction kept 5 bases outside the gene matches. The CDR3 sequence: CATSETSGAYEQYF. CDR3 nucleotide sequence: TGTGCCACCAGCGAAACTAGCGGAGCCTACGAGCAGTACTTC.

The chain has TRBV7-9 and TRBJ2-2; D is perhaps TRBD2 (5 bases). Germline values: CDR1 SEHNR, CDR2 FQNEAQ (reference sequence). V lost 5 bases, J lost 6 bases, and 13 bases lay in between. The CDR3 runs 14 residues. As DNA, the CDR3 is TGTGCCAGCAGCCCCCCACGGGGATCCGGGGAGCTGTTTTTT. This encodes CASSPPRGSGELFF.

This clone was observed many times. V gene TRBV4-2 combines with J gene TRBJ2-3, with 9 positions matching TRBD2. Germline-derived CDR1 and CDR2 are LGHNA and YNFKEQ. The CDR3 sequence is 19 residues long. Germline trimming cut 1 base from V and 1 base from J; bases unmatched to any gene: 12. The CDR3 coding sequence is TGTGCCAGCAGCCAAGCCGGAGCTCGCGGGAGGGCCGGCACAGATACGCAGTATTTT. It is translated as CASSQAGARGRAGTDTQYF.

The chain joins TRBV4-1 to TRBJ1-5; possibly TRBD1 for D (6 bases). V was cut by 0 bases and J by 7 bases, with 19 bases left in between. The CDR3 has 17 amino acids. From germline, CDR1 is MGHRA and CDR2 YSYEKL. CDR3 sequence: CASSQDQQGRMLQPQHF. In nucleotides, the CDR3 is TGCGCCAGCAGCCAAGATCAACAGGGACGGATGTTGCAGCCCCAGCATTTT.

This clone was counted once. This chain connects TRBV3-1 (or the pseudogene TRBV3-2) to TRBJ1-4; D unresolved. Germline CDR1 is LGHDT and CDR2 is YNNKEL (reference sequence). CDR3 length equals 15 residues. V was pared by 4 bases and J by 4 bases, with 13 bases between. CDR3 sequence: CASSLQPGLNEKLFF. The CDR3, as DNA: TGTGCCAGCAGCCTACAACCGGGTCTTAATGAAAAACTGTTTTTT.

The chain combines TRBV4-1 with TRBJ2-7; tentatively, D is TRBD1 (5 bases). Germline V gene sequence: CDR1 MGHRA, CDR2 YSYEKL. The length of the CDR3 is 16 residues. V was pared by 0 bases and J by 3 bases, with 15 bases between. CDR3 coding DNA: TGCGCCAGCAGCCAAGATTGGTCAGCAGGGCGCTACGAGCAGTACGTC. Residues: CASSQDWSAGRYEQYV.

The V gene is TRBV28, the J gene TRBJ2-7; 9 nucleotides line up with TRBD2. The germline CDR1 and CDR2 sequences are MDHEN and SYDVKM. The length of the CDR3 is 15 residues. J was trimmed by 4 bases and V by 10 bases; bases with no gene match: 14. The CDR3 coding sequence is TGTGCCACCCGTTCATCGGGGACTAGCCTATACGAGCAGTACTTC. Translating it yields CATRSSGTSLYEQYF.

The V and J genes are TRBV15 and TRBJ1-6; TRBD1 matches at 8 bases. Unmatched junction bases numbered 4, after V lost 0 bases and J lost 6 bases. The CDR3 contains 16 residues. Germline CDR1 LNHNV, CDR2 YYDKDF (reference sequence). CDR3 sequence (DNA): TGTGCCACCAGCAGAGATTGGGGACAGGTTAATTCACCCCTCCACTTT. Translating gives CATSRDWGQVNSPLHF.

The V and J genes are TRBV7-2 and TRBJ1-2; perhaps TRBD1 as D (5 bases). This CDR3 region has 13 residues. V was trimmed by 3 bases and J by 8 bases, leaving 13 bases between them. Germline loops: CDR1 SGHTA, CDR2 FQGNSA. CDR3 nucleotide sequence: TGTGCCAGCAGCTTTTCAGGGAGGCGCGGCTACACCTTC. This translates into CASSFSGRRGYTF.